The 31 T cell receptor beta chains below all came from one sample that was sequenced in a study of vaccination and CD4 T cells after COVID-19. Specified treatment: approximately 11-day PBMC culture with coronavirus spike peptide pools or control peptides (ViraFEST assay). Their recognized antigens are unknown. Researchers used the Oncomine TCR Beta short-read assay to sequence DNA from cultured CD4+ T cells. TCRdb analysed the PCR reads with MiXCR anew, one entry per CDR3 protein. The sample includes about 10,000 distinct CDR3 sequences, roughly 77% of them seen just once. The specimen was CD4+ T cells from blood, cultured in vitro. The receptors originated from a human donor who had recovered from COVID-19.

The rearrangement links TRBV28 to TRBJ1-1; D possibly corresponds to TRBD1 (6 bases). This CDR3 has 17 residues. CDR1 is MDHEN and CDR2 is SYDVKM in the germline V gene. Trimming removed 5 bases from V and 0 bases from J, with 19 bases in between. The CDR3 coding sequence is TGTGCCAGCAGTGCTCAGGGGAGGGGGACCATGAACACTGAAGCTTTCTTT. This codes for CASSAQGRGTMNTEAFF.

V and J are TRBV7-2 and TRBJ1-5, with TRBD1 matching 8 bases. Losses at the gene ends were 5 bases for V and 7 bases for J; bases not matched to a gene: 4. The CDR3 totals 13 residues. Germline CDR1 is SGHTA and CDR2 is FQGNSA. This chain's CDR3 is CASSAGGWQPQHF. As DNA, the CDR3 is TGTGCCAGCAGCGCAGGGGGCTGGCAGCCCCAGCATTTT.

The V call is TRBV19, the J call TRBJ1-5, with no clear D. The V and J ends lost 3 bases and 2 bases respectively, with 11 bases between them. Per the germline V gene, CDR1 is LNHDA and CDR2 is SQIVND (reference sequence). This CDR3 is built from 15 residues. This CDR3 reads CASSIYGGRNQPQHF. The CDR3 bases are TGTGCCAGTAGTATTTACGGCGGCCGCAATCAGCCCCAGCATTTT.

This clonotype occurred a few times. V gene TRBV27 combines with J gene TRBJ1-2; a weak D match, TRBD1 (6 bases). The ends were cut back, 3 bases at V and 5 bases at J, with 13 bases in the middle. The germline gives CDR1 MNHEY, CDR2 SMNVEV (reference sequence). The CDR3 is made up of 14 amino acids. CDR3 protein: CASSFHGGDYGYTF. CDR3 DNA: TGTGCCAGCAGTTTCCACGGGGGCGATTATGGCTACACCTTC.

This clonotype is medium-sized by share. This CDR3 reads CATSETRTHPDTQYF. CDR3 in DNA: TGTGCCACCAGTGAAACCCGGACCCACCCAGATACGCAGTATTTT. This sequence joins TRBV24-1 and TRBJ2-3; D not resolved. This CDR3 contains 15 residues. With 4 bases removed from V and 4 bases from J, the gap between germline ends came to 14 bases. Germline values: CDR1 KGHDR, CDR2 SFDVKD.

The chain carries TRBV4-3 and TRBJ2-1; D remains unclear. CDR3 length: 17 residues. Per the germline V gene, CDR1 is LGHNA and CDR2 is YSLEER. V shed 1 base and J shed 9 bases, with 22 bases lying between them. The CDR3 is CASSQASGVYQGGEQFF. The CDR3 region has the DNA TGCGCCAGCAGCCAAGCCAGTGGGGTATATCAAGGTGGTGAGCAGTTCTTC.

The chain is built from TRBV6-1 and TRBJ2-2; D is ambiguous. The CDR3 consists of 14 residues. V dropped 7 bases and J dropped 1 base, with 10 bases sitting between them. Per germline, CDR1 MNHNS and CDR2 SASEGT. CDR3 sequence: CASKPRRNTGELFF. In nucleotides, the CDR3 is TGTGCCAGCAAACCCCGCCGGAACACCGGGGAGCTGTTTTTT.

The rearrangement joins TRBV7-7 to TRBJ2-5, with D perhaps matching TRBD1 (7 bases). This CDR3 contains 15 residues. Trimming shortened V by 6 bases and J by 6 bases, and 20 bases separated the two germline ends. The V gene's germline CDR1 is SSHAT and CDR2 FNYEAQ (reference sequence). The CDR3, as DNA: TGTGCCAGCAGTCCTAATCAGGGGGGCCGGCAGACCCAGTACTTC. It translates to CASSPNQGGRQTQYF.

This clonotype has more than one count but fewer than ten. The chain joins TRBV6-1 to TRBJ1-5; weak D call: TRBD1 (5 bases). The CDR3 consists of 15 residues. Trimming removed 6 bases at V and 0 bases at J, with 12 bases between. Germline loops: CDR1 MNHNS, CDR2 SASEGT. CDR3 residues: CASRWGRDSNQPQHF. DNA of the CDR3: TGTGCCAGCAGATGGGGACGGGATAGCAATCAGCCCCAGCATTTT.

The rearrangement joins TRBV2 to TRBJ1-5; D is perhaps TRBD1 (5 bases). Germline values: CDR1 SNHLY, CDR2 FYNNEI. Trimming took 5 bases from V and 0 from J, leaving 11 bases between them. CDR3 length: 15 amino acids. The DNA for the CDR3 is TGTGCCAGCAGTCTGGGACTGTATAGCAATCAGCCCCAGCATTTT. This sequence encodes CASSLGLYSNQPQHF.

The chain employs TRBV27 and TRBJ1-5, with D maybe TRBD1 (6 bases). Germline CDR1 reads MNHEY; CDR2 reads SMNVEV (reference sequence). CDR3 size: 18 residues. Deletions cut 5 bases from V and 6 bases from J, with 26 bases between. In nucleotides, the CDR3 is TGTGCCAGCAGTCAACGAGGGGCGTACAGGGCGGCGGGTCAGCCCCAGCATTTT. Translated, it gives CASSQRGAYRAAGQPQHF.

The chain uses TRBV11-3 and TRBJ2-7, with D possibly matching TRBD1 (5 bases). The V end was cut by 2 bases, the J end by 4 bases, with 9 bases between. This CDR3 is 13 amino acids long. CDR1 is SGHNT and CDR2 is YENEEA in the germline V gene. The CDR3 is CASSLTGGYEQYF. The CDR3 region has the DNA TGTGCCAGCAGCTTAACAGGCGGTTACGAGCAGTACTTC.

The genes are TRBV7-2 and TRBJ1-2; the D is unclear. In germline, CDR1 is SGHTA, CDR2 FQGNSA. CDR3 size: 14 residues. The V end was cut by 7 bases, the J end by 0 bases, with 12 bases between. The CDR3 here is CASTLRAANYGYTF. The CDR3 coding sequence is TGTGCCAGCACCCTCCGGGCAGCTAACTATGGCTACACCTTC. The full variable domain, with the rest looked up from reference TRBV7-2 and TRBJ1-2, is GAGVSQSPSNKVTEKGKDVELRCDPISGHTALYWYRQSLGQGLEFLIYFQGNSAPDKSGLPSDRFSAERTGGSVSTLTIQRTQQEDSAVYLCASTLRAANYGYTFGSGTRLTVV.

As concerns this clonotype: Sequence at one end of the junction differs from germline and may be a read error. CDR3 amino acids: CASTRTSGNPHPAYEQCF. Written as DNA, the CDR3 is TGTGCCAGCACCCGGACTAGCGGGAATCCACACCCCGCGTACGAGCAGTGCTTC. The chain carries TRBV6-2 or TRBV6-3 and TRBJ2-7; 12 positions agree with TRBD2. Germline V gene lookup returns CDR1 MNHEY and CDR2 SVGEGT. The CDR3 is 18 residues long.

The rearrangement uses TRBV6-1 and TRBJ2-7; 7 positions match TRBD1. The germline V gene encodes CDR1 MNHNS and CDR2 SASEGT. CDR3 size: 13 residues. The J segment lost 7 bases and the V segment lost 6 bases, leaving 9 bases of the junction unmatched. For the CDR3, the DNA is TGTGCCAGCAGCCGGGACAGCGACGGGGAGCAGTACTTC. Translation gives CASSRDSDGEQYF.

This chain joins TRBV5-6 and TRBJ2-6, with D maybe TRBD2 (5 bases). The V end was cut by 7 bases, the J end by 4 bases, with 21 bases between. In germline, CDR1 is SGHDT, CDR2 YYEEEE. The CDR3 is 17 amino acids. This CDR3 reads CASVGYGRPGGANVLTF. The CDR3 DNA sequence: TGTGCCAGCGTAGGGTACGGTCGCCCGGGGGGGGCCAACGTCCTGACTTTC.

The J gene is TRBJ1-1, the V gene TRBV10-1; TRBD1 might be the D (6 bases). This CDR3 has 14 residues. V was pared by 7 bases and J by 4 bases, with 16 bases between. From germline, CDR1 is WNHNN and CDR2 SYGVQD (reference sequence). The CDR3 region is CASTRSRGSTEAFF. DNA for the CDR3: TGCGCCAGCACCAGGAGCAGGGGTAGCACTGAAGCTTTCTTT.

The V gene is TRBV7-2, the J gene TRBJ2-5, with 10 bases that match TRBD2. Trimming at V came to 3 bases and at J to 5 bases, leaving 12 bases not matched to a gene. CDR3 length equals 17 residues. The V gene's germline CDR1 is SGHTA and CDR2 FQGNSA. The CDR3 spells CASSFGSGRPLKETQYF. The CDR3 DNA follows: TGTGCCAGCAGCTTTGGTAGCGGGAGGCCCTTGAAGGAGACCCAGTACTTC.

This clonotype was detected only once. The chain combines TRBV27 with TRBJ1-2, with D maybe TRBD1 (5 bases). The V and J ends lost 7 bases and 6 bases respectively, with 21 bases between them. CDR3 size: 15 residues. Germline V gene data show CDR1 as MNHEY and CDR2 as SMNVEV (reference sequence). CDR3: CASTQRWGAHNGYTF. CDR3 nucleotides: TGTGCCAGCACCCAACGGTGGGGCGCTCATAATGGCTACACCTTC.

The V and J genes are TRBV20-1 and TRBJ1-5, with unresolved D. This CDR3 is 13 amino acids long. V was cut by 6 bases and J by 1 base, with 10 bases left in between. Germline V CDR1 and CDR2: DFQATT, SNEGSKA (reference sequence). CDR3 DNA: TGCAGTGCCGTCAGCGGGAGCAATCAGCCCCAGCATTTT. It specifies CSAVSGSNQPQHF.

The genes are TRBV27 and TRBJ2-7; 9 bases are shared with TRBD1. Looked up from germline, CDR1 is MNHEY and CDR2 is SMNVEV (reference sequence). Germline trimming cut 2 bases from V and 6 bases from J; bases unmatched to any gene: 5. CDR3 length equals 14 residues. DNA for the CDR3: TGTGCCAGCAGTTTAGGGGGACAGGGAGGCGAGCAGTACTTC. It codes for CASSLGGQGGEQYF.

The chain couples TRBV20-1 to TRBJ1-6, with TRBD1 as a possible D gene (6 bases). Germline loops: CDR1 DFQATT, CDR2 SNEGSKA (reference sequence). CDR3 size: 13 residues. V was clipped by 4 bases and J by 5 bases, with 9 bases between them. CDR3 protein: CSANRENNSPLHF. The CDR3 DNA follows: TGCAGTGCTAACAGGGAAAATAATTCACCCCTCCACTTT.

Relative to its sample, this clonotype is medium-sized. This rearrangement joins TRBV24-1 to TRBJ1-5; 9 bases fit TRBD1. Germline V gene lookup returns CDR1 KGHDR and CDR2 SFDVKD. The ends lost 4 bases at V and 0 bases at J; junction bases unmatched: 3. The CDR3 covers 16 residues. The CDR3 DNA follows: TGTGCCACCAGTGACCCGACAGGGGGTAGCAATCAGCCCCAGCATTTT. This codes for CATSDPTGGSNQPQHF.

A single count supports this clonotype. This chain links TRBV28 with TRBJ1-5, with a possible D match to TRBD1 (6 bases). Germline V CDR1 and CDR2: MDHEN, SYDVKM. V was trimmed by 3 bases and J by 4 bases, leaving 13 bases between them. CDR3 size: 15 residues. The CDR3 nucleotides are TGTGCCAGCAGTTTTGGGGGCGCGTATAATCAGCCCCAGCATTTT. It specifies CASSFGGAYNQPQHF. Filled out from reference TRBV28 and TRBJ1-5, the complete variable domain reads DVKVTQSSRYLVKRTGEKVFLECVQDMDHENMFWYRQDPGLGLRLIYFSYDVKMKEKGDIPEGYSVSREKKERFSLILESASTNQTSMYLCASSFGGAYNQPQHFGDGTRLSIL.

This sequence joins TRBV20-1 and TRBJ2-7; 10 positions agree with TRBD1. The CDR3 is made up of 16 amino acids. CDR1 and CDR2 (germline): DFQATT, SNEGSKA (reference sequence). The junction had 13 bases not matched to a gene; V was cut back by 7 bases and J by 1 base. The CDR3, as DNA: TGCAGTGTAATGGGGACAGGGGCCTTTAAATCCTACGAGCAGTACTTC. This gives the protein CSVMGTGAFKSYEQYF.

This chain's CDR3 is CSASLGTGWNIQYF. DNA of the CDR3: TGCAGTGCTAGTCTGGGGACAGGGTGGAACATTCAGTACTTC. The chain combines TRBV20-1 with TRBJ2-4, with 9 bases aligning to TRBD1. Looked up from germline, CDR1 is DFQATT and CDR2 is SNEGSKA (reference sequence). V shed 3 bases and J 7 bases; nucleotides not matched to a gene: 7. The CDR3 runs 14 residues.

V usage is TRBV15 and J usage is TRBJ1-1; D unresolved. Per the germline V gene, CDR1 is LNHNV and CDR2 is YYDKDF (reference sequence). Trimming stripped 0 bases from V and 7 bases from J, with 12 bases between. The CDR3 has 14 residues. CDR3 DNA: TGTGCCACCAGCAGAGATGTTGGCGGACGTGAAGCTTTCTTT. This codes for CATSRDVGGREAFF.

The CDR3 loop is CASHRTGRPSPLHF. DNA of the CDR3: TGTGCCAGCCACCGGACAGGGAGGCCTTCACCCCTCCACTTT. The chain joins TRBV28 to TRBJ1-6; the match to TRBD1 covers 8 bases. With V trimmed by 8 bases and J by 9 bases, 9 bases remained unmatched. This CDR3 is built from 14 residues. Germline CDR1 is MDHEN and CDR2 is SYDVKM.

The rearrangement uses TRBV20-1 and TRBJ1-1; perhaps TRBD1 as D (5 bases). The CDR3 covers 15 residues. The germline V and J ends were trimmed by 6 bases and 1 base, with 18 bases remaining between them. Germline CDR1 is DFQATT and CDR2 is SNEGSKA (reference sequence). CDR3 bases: TGCAGTGCCCCCACGTTCAGGGCAACGAACACTGAAGCTTTCTTT. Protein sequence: CSAPTFRATNTEAFF.

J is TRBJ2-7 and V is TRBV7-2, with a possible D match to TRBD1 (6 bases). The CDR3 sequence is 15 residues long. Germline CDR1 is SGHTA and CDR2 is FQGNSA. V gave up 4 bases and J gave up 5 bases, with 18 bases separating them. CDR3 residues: CASSSTDSLNDEQYF. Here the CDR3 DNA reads TGTGCCAGCAGCTCGACGGACAGTCTCAACGACGAGCAGTACTTC.

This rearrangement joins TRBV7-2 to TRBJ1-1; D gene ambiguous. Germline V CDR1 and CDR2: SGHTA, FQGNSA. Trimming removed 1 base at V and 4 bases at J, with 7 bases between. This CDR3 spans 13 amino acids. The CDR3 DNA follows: TGTGCCAGCAGCTTAGAGCAGCGCACTGAAGCTTTCTTT. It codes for CASSLEQRTEAFF.